The 26 T cell receptor beta chains reported below all come from one sample, sequenced in a study of shared clonotypes between healthy human individuals. Some clones are missing from TCRdb's copy, which holds only in-frame ones; the method was immunoSEQ multiplex PCR. Of 470,000 or so clones listed, approximately 78% were seen once; the top ten hold about 11%. The sequenced sample was PBMCs. The receptor set was obtained from a woman in her 40s in good health. Some clones in this sample may be carry-over from other donors' samples.

The chain joins TRBV19 to TRBJ1-2; a weak D match, TRBD1 (6 bases). The CDR3 totals 15 residues. V gave up 7 bases and J gave up 2 bases, with 17 bases separating them. Germline-derived CDR1 and CDR2 are LNHDA and SQIVND (reference sequence). The CDR3 coding sequence is TGTGCCAGTACCCCAGACAGGAGGCTAAACTATGGCTACACCTTC. Residues: CASTPDRRLNYGYTF. The full variable domain, in which reference TRBV19 and TRBJ1-2 provide the parts outside the CDR3, is DGGITQSPKYLFRKEGQNVTLSCEQNLNHDAMYWYRQDPGQGLRLIYYSQIVNDFQKGDIAEGYSVSREKKESFPLTVTSAQKNPTAFYLCASTPDRRLNYGYTFGSGTRLTVV.

V usage is TRBV19 and J usage is TRBJ2-2; 14 bases map to TRBD2. The CDR3 runs 14 residues. Germline V gene data show CDR1 as LNHDA and CDR2 as SQIVND (reference sequence). J was trimmed by 9 bases and V by 10 bases; bases with no gene match: 7. The CDR3 is CATTGLAGVRELFF. The CDR3 DNA follows: TGTGCCACCACGGGACTAGCGGGAGTTCGGGAGCTGTTTTTT.

As for this clone: In the same sample, other DNA sequences code for this CDR3. The chain's CDR3 is CASSYSTGGYGYTF. The CDR3, as DNA: TGTGCCAGCAGTTACTCGACAGGGGGATATGGCTACACCTTC. The rearrangement uses TRBV6-5 and TRBJ1-2; 9 bases line up with TRBD1. The V gene end was trimmed by 0 bases and the J gene end by 5 bases; junction bases not matched to a gene: 1. This CDR3 has 14 amino acids. The germline gives CDR1 MNHEY, CDR2 SVGAGI.

In DNA, the CDR3 is TGTGCCAGCAGCTTCCGTTTAAATGAGCAGTTCTTC. It codes for CASSFRLNEQFF. The chain recombines TRBV7-2 with TRBJ2-1, with D unclear. The germline V gene has CDR1 SGHTA and CDR2 FQGNSA. CDR3 length: 12 residues. Trimming removed 3 bases at V and 7 bases at J, with 7 bases between.

The genes are TRBV7-8 and TRBJ2-5; the D is unclear. There are 11 residues in the CDR3. CDR1 and CDR2 from the germline V gene are SGHVS and FQNEAQ. Between the trimmed V and J ends, which lost 5 bases and 5 bases, there was a span of 6 bases. Here the CDR3 reads CASSRTETQYF. Here the CDR3 DNA reads TGTGCCAGCAGCCGAACGGAGACCCAGTACTTC.

The chain employs TRBV27 and TRBJ2-2; possibly TRBD1 or TRBD2 for D (5 bases each). V shed 4 bases and J shed 2 bases, with 11 bases lying between them. The CDR3 length is 15 residues. Germline V CDR1 and CDR2: MNHEY, SMNVEV (reference sequence). For the CDR3, the DNA is TGTGCCAGCAGTTGGGGGACGCGAAACACCGGGGAGCTGTTTTTT. Translated, it gives CASSWGTRNTGELFF.

CDR3 sequence (DNA): TGTGCCAGCAGCGCAGATTATGGTGGTTTGTCGGGAAACACCATATATTTT. It translates to CASSADYGGLSGNTIYF. The chain joins TRBV9 to TRBJ1-3; D not certain. The ends were cut back, 3 bases at V and 4 bases at J, with 20 bases in the middle. The CDR3 has 17 residues. The germline CDR1 and CDR2 sequences are SGDLS and YYNGEE.

The CDR3 DNA sequence: TGTGCCAGCAGCGCGGGGACAGGGGGCGCTTTTGGCTACACCTTC. Translating gives CASSAGTGGAFGYTF. V is TRBV9 and J is TRBJ1-2; 12 bases are shared with TRBD1. The CDR3 is 15 residues long. Germline V lookup: CDR1 SGDLS, CDR2 YYNGEE. V lost 3 bases to trimming and J lost 7 bases; unmatched junction nucleotides: 7.

The V and J genes are TRBV7-6 and TRBJ2-7, with 7 bases identical to TRBD1. V lost 5 bases, J lost 4 bases, and 5 bases stayed unmatched. This CDR3 has 13 amino acids. Germline CDR1 reads SGHVS; CDR2 reads FNYEAQ. CDR3 nucleotide sequence: TGTGCCAGCAGCAACCAACAGGGGTACGAGCAGTACTTC. Translation: CASSNQQGYEQYF.

The chain is built from TRBV6-6 and TRBJ2-7; D perhaps matches TRBD1 (6 bases). The germline gives CDR1 MNHNY, CDR2 SVGAGI (reference sequence). CDR3 length: 14 amino acids. Trimming pared 2 bases from V and 2 bases from J, leaving 10 bases between. CDR3 nucleotide sequence: TGTGCCAGCAGTTACCGGACAGTGCCCTACGAGCAGTACTTC. It specifies CASSYRTVPYEQYF.

In DNA, the CDR3 is TGTGCCAGCAGTTTTGGTGAGTCCTACAATGAGCAGTTCTTC. Protein product: CASSFGESYNEQFF. This rearrangement joins TRBV27 to TRBJ2-1; D is ambiguous. Looked up from germline, CDR1 is MNHEY and CDR2 is SMNVEV (reference sequence). V lost 3 bases and J lost 1, with 7 bases in between. This CDR3 has 14 amino acids.

This chain joins TRBV5-1 and TRBJ2-1; 10 nucleotides line up with TRBD2. CDR3 length: 16 residues. J was trimmed by 4 bases and V by 4 bases; bases with no gene match: 8. In germline, CDR1 is SGHRS, CDR2 YFSETQ. CDR3 sequence: CASSPDGLAAYNEQFF. The CDR3 nucleotides are TGCGCCAGCAGCCCCGACGGACTAGCGGCGTACAATGAGCAGTTCTTC. The variable domain in full, completed from reference TRBV5-1 and TRBJ2-1, reads KAGVTQTPRYLIKTRGQQVTLSCSPISGHRSVSWYQQTPGQGLQFLFEYFSETQRNKGNFPGRFSGRQFSNSRSEMNVSTLELGDSALYLCASSPDGLAAYNEQFFGPGTRLTVL.

The chain recombines TRBV5-1 with TRBJ2-7, with a possible D match to TRBD1 (6 bases). The length of the CDR3 is 14 residues. Trimming shortened V by 4 bases and J by 5 bases, and 16 bases separated the two germline ends. From germline, CDR1 is SGHRS and CDR2 YFSETQ. As DNA, the CDR3 is TGCGCCAGCAGCAGGGTGGTGGGGGCCCACGAGCAGTACTTC. It encodes CASSRVVGAHEQYF.

This clone was recorded a few times. The genes are TRBV5-1 and TRBJ2-3; 7 nucleotides align to TRBD2. The germline CDR1 and CDR2 sequences are SGHRS and YFSETQ. J lost 1 base, V lost 2 bases, and 4 bases had no gene match. CDR3 size: 15 residues. The CDR3, as DNA: TGCGCCAGCAGCTTAGGGAGGGGAGGCACAGATACGCAGTATTTT. This gives the protein CASSLGRGGTDTQYF.

This chain connects TRBV27 to TRBJ2-1; 7 nucleotides agree with TRBD2. From germline, CDR1 is MNHEY and CDR2 SMNVEV (reference sequence). CDR3 size: 16 residues. J was trimmed by 2 bases and V by 3 bases; bases with no gene match: 7. The CDR3 bases are TGTGCCAGCAGTTTTATTCCACTAGCGACCTACAATGAGCAGTTCTTC. Translated, it gives CASSFIPLATYNEQFF.

The V call is TRBV7-9, the J call TRBJ2-2, with TRBD1 matching 8 bases. The CDR3 spans 19 residues. J lost 6 bases, V lost 8 bases, and 23 bases had no gene match. Germline-derived CDR1 and CDR2 are SEHNR and FQNEAQ (reference sequence). Here the CDR3 DNA reads TGTGCCAGCCCGGAGGGTCTGGAGCAGGGGGCTCTTCCCCCCGGGGAGCTGTTTTTT. Its protein product is CASPEGLEQGALPPGELFF.

The J gene is TRBJ2-2, the V gene TRBV7-8; D possibly corresponds to TRBD2 (6 bases). The CDR3 has 16 amino acids. Germline CDR1 reads SGHVS; CDR2 reads FQNEAQ. V lost 2 bases to trimming and J lost 5 bases, with 15 bases between them. The CDR3 sequence is CASSLLSGVGTGELFF. CDR3 nucleotides: TGTGCCAGCAGCTTATTGTCGGGGGTCGGTACCGGGGAGCTGTTTTTT.

This CDR3 reads CASSLWGAVNTEAFF. The CDR3 coding sequence is TGTGCCAGCAGTTTATGGGGGGCTGTGAACACTGAAGCTTTCTTT. V is TRBV28 and J is TRBJ1-1; a weak D match, TRBD1 (6 bases). The V gene's germline CDR1 is MDHEN and CDR2 SYDVKM. The CDR3 loop spans 15 amino acids. V was cut by 0 bases and J by 0 bases, with 8 bases left in between.

The CDR3 is CASSLGTVRYTF. CDR3 in DNA: TGTGCCAGCAGTCTCGGGACAGTTCGCTACACCTTC. This chain joins TRBV28 and TRBJ1-2; TRBD1 agrees at 7 bases. Germline V gene sequence: CDR1 MDHEN, CDR2 SYDVKM. J was trimmed by 9 bases and V by 5 bases; bases with no gene match: 6. The CDR3 has 12 amino acids.

As for this clone: This same CDR3 is encoded by further DNA sequences in the sample. The rearrangement joins TRBV6-1 to TRBJ2-7; D is uncertain. The CDR3 runs to 10 residues. Trimming took off 4 bases at V and 4 bases at J, with 2 bases between the two ends. The germline V gene has CDR1 MNHNS and CDR2 SASEGT. The CDR3: CASSAYEQYF. The CDR3 DNA reads as TGTGCCAGCAGTGCTTACGAGCAGTACTTC.

The chain links TRBV28 to TRBJ2-2, with TRBD1 matching over 7 bases. The junction had 23 bases not matched to a gene; V was cut back by 7 bases and J by 9 bases. Per the germline V gene, CDR1 is MDHEN and CDR2 is SYDVKM. The CDR3 has 18 residues. The CDR3 coding sequence is TGTGCCAGCAAACGAGATGGGATACAGGGGACCTTCGAGAGGGAGCTGTTTTTT. It is translated as CASKRDGIQGTFERELFF.

A few counts support this clone. This sequence joins TRBV6-1 and TRBJ2-3; D could derive from TRBD1 or TRBD2 (5 bases each). The length of the CDR3 is 16 residues. The germline CDR1 and CDR2 sequences are MNHNS and SASEGT. The V and J ends lost 0 bases and 1 base respectively, with 11 bases between them. The CDR3 is CASSEALVGGTDTQYF. CDR3 in DNA: TGTGCCAGCAGTGAAGCCTTGGTGGGGGGCACAGATACGCAGTATTTT.

The gene calls are TRBV5-1 and TRBJ2-1; D is ambiguous. The CDR3 loop spans 16 amino acids. V was clipped by 6 bases and J by 4 bases, with 20 bases between them. Germline V gene sequence: CDR1 SGHRS, CDR2 YFSETQ. The CDR3 reads CASKIEPGVGYNEQFF. In DNA, the CDR3 is TGCGCCAGCAAAATTGAACCCGGAGTAGGGTACAATGAGCAGTTCTTC.

Only one count was recorded for this clone. V usage is TRBV11-2 and J usage is TRBJ2-3; D not certain. Trimming cost V 2 bases and J 2 bases, with 8 bases left between them. Per the germline V gene, CDR1 is SGHAT and CDR2 is FQNNGV. The CDR3 contains 14 residues. DNA of the CDR3: TGTGCCAGCAGCTTAAATCGCTACACAGATACGCAGTATTTT. Translating it yields CASSLNRYTDTQYF.

This clone was seen repeatedly, ten times or more. V and J are TRBV11-2 and TRBJ2-1, with 12 bases fitting TRBD2. This CDR3 is built from 14 residues. Germline lookup yields CDR1 SGHAT and CDR2 FQNNGV. V was pared by 8 bases and J by 4 bases, with 3 bases of the junction left unmatched. CDR3 bases: TGTGCCAGCCAGACTAGCGGGAGATACAATGAGCAGTTCTTC. Residues: CASQTSGRYNEQFF.

To note about this clone: This clone may be a read error of a much larger clone one base away. The genes are TRBV11-2 and TRBJ2-7, with TRBD2 as a possible D gene (6 bases). Trimming pared 5 bases from V and 3 bases from J, leaving 8 bases between. The CDR3 contains 12 residues. Per the germline V gene, CDR1 is SGHAT and CDR2 is FQNNGV. The CDR3 protein is CASSVEGYEQYF. The CDR3 bases are TGTGCCAGCAGCGTGGAGGGCTACGAGCAGTACTTC.